The clone carrying this T cell receptor beta chain was detected only a few times. Its antigen remains unidentified. This entry is derived from a study of blood T cells in healthy people across ages. Study-level results: Getting older went along with TCR beta diversity per million T cells dropping roughly linearly. Long-lived donors exceeded aged donors in naive CD4+ cells and diversity.

Together with a sample-barcoded 5' primer, a J-beta primer mix was included in a second PCR lasting about 6 to 11 cycles. Every molecule of cDNA carried a tag from a template-switch adaptor with 12 random nucleotides. MiXCR, run by TCRdb on the 5' RACE reads, gives a single entry per CDR3 protein. The table shows 910,000 or so distinct CDR3 sequences, with roughly 51% occurring only once. Trimming took off 3 bases at V and 4 bases at J, with 12 bases between the two ends. The CDR3 spans 14 residues. Germline V gives CDR1 MGHRA, CDR2 YSYEKL. The sequencing input was blood. The chain recombines TRBV4-1 with TRBJ2-5; D remains unclear. This receptor was taken from a woman aged 55-75 years in good health. CDR3 amino acids: CASSQIEWGETQYF. In nucleotides, the CDR3 is TGCGCCAGCAGCCAGATAGAATGGGGAGAGACCCAGTACTTC.